This T cell receptor (beta chain) was retrieved from a study of T cell clonotyping in hematopoietic cell transplantation. Study background: Pretransplant recipient samples were taken after cytoreduction. Study-wide results and limits: At the given depth, recipient repertoires were over 95% de novo clonotypes. Cells were unsorted, so CD4 and CD8 contributions were not separated.

Time point given: recipient sample about 28 days before transplant, after cytoreduction. This table comes from immunoSEQ multiplex PCR, and its TCRdb copy is limited to in-frame clones, with some not included. The sample shows tens of thousands of clones, around 86% of them seen only once. In the case of this clone: Its specificity is unknown.

There are 13 residues in the CDR3. Germline trimming cut 6 bases from V and 8 bases from J; bases unmatched to any gene: 8. CDR1 is SNHLY and CDR2 is FYNNEI in the germline V gene. The gene calls are TRBV2 and TRBJ1-2, with 8 nucleotides matching TRBD1. The clonotype comes from a man in his 60s with biphenotypic leukemia. Some clones in this sample may be carry-over from other donors' samples. The sample was peripheral blood mononuclear cells, taken before stem cell transplant. CDR3 sequence reads: CASRIDRGDGYTF. DNA of the CDR3: TGTGCCAGCAGGATTGACAGGGGTGACGGCTACACCTTC.